The 22 T cell receptor beta chains below come from one sample, sequenced in a study of blood T cell repertoires in COVID-19. The data were produced by immunoSEQ multiplex PCR, yet TCRdb's version contains in-frame clones alone and is incomplete. The data show around 140,000 clones, 81% seen once. The specimen sequenced was peripheral blood. The receptor source for this set is a woman in her sixties or seventies with active or convalescent COVID-19.

V and J are TRBV7-2 and TRBJ1-6; TRBD1 matches at 10 bases. CDR3 length: 18 residues. The junction had 4 bases not matched to a gene; V was cut back by 0 bases and J by 2 bases. Germline CDR1 SGHTA, CDR2 FQGNSA. CDR3 in DNA: TGTGCCAGCAGCTTAGCGGGGACAGGGGTTACCTATAATTCACCCCTCCACTTT. This gives the protein CASSLAGTGVTYNSPLHF.

This clone was picked up a small number of times. The rearrangement uses TRBV19 and TRBJ1-5, with D possibly being TRBD1 (6 bases). Trimming removed 6 bases from V and 6 bases from J, with 15 bases in between. The germline V gene encodes CDR1 LNHDA and CDR2 SQIVND (reference sequence). CDR3 length equals 14 residues. The CDR3 loop is CASRQRGGGQPQHF. CDR3 in DNA: TGTGCCAGTAGGCAGCGGGGGGGCGGTCAGCCCCAGCATTTT.

The chain is built from TRBV6-5 and TRBJ1-2; D possibly corresponds to TRBD1 (6 bases). CDR1 is MNHEY and CDR2 is SVGAGI in the germline V gene. The CDR3 runs to 13 residues. V was pared by 7 bases and J by 4 bases, with 13 bases between. As DNA, the CDR3 is TGTGCCAGCATCCGGGGGGCAGGCTATGGCTACACCTTC. This sequence encodes CASIRGAGYGYTF.

The V and J genes are TRBV19 and TRBJ2-1, with 11 bases identical to TRBD2. V shed 7 bases, J shed 0 bases, and the junction held 5 bases outside the gene matches. From germline, CDR1 is LNHDA and CDR2 SQIVND (reference sequence). The CDR3 extends over 16 amino acids. The CDR3 DNA follows: TGTGCCAGTAAAACTAGCGGGGGCGCCTCCTACAATGAGCAGTTCTTC. This sequence encodes CASKTSGGASYNEQFF.

The chain couples TRBV6-5 to TRBJ1-5; D uncertain. This CDR3 comprises 14 residues. V dropped 2 bases and J dropped 6 bases, with 11 bases sitting between them. Germline CDR1 MNHEY, CDR2 SVGAGI. The CDR3 loop is CASSYGFGIQPQHF. CDR3 nucleotide sequence: TGTGCCAGCAGTTACGGATTCGGGATTCAGCCCCAGCATTTT.

CDR3 amino acids: CASSHLTGNQPQHF. The DNA of the CDR3 is TGTGCCAGCAGCCATCTGACAGGTAATCAGCCCCAGCATTTT. The chain links TRBV7-8 to TRBJ1-5, with a weak D call TRBD1 (6 bases). In germline, CDR1 is SGHVS, CDR2 FQNEAQ. The CDR3 extends over 14 amino acids. V was cut by 5 bases and J by 4 bases, with 12 bases left in between.

This sequence joins TRBV20-1 and TRBJ1-4, with D perhaps matching TRBD1 (5 bases). Trimming shortened V by 3 bases and J by 8 bases, and 13 bases separated the two germline ends. This CDR3 contains 13 residues. CDR1 and CDR2 (germline): DFQATT, SNEGSKA (reference sequence). CDR3 coding DNA: TGCAGTGCTAGTGACGGGGGTACGGAAAAACTGTTTTTT. Protein product: CSASDGGTEKLFF.

This clone was recorded a few times. The rearrangement links TRBV6-1 to TRBJ2-2; 10 bases are a match to TRBD1. The germline gives CDR1 MNHNS, CDR2 SASEGT. With 2 bases clipped from V and 9 bases from J, the junction kept 12 bases outside the gene matches. This CDR3 is built from 17 residues. The CDR3 reads CASSEFDPRQGARELFF. CDR3 DNA sequence: TGTGCCAGCAGTGAATTCGACCCCAGACAGGGGGCGAGGGAGCTGTTTTTT.

This clone was observed a few times. V is TRBV6-6 and J is TRBJ2-7, with D hard to call. Germline CDR1 MNHNY, CDR2 SVGAGI (reference sequence). The V end lost 3 bases, the J end lost 9 bases, and 18 bases lay between the germline ends. This CDR3 is built from 14 residues. The CDR3: CASSYSDTRAGQYF. The CDR3 DNA sequence: TGTGCCAGCAGTTATTCCGACACGCGCGCTGGGCAGTACTTC.

The sample holds one count of this clone. This rearrangement joins TRBV3-1 (or the pseudogene TRBV3-2) to TRBJ1-6; the D is unclear. Germline CDR1 reads LGHDT; CDR2 reads YNNKEL (reference sequence). The CDR3 spans 15 residues. V was trimmed by 1 base and J by 6 bases, leaving 10 bases between them. The CDR3 DNA follows: TGTGCCAGCAGCCAAGGGAGACTGAGTAATTCACCCCTCCACTTT. It specifies CASSQGRLSNSPLHF.

The J gene is TRBJ1-1, the V gene TRBV2; the D gene is possibly TRBD1 (5 bases). The CDR3 length is 15 residues. Germline CDR1 and CDR2: SNHLY and FYNNEI. Trimming cost V 6 bases and J 4 bases, with 18 bases left between them. CDR3 amino acids: CASRIRDWEGTEAFF. As DNA, the CDR3 is TGTGCCAGCAGGATACGGGACTGGGAAGGCACTGAAGCTTTCTTT.

This clone was recorded a few times. The chain recombines TRBV7-8 with TRBJ1-1; no clear D gene. Germline CDR1 SGHVS, CDR2 FQNEAQ. The CDR3 is made up of 16 amino acids. V dropped 5 bases and J dropped 4 bases, with 20 bases sitting between them. The DNA for the CDR3 is TGTGCCAGCAGCCGTTGGTCGGGAATTCAAGGCACTGAAGCTTTCTTT. It yields the protein CASSRWSGIQGTEAFF.

V is TRBV28 and J is TRBJ2-1; 10 bases match TRBD2. The V and J ends lost 6 bases and 7 bases, in that order; junction bases with no gene match: 9. This CDR3 region has 15 residues. CDR1 and CDR2 (germline): MDHEN, SYDVKM. The CDR3 is CASSLPSGGRNEQFF. CDR3 nucleotides: TGTGCCAGCAGCCTGCCTAGCGGGGGACGGAATGAGCAGTTCTTC.

This chain connects TRBV5-5 to TRBJ1-1; perhaps TRBD1 as D (5 bases). This CDR3 is built from 14 residues. The V gene lost 4 bases and the J gene lost 1 base, with 11 bases spanning the gap. The germline CDR1 and CDR2 sequences are SGHKS and YYEKEE (reference sequence). The CDR3 nucleotides are TGTGCCAGCAGCCCCGGACACTCGAACACTGAAGCTTTCTTT. Translated, it gives CASSPGHSNTEAFF.

The V gene is TRBV18, the J gene TRBJ1-1; D call uncertain. V lost 2 bases and J lost 1, with 8 bases in between. CDR3 length: 14 amino acids. Germline values: CDR1 KGHSH, CDR2 LQKENI. CDR3 sequence reads: CASSPGRENTEAFF. CDR3 nucleotide sequence: TGTGCCAGCTCACCAGGACGGGAGAACACTGAAGCTTTCTTT.

This clone was detected many times. The genes are TRBV7-2 and TRBJ2-2, with 8 bases identical to TRBD2. The CDR3 spans 17 residues. After removal of 2 bases from V and 3 bases from J, the junction contained 8 bases not matched to a gene. Per germline, CDR1 SGHTA and CDR2 FQGNSA. The chain's CDR3 is CASSLTGGPGDTGELFF. CDR3 nucleotide sequence: TGTGCCAGCAGCTTAACGGGAGGGCCCGGGGACACCGGGGAGCTGTTTTTT. Filled out from reference TRBV7-2 and TRBJ2-2, the complete variable domain reads GAGVSQSPSNKVTEKGKDVELRCDPISGHTALYWYRQSLGQGLEFLIYFQGNSAPDKSGLPSDRFSAERTGGSVSTLTIQRTQQEDSAVYLCASSLTGGPGDTGELFFGEGSRLTVL.

V and J are TRBV6-5 and TRBJ2-3; 7 bases line up with TRBD2. V lost 4 bases and J lost 9; bases outside the gene matches: 13. Germline CDR1 and CDR2: MNHEY and SVGAGI. The length of the CDR3 is 15 residues. The CDR3 sequence: CASSSSGTGHPTQYF. The CDR3, as DNA: TGTGCCAGCAGTTCCAGCGGGACGGGCCATCCAACGCAGTATTTT.

The chain uses TRBV3-1 (or the pseudogene TRBV3-2) and TRBJ1-3; D is ambiguous. With 1 base removed from V and 4 bases from J, the gap between germline ends came to 11 bases. The CDR3 is 15 residues long. Per the germline V gene, CDR1 is LGHDT and CDR2 is YNNKEL (reference sequence). For the CDR3, the DNA is TGTGCCAGCAGCCAAGTTGGAGGGCCGGGAAACACCATATATTTT. Protein sequence: CASSQVGGPGNTIYF.

This clone is a singleton in its sample. V is TRBV2 and J is TRBJ2-3, with 7 bases fitting TRBD1. CDR1 and CDR2 from the germline V gene are SNHLY and FYNNEI. Losses at the gene ends were 7 bases for V and 2 bases for J; bases not matched to a gene: 6. This CDR3 region has 14 residues. The CDR3 here is CASTRDRHTDTQYF. CDR3 DNA sequence: TGTGCCAGCACCCGGGACAGACACACAGATACGCAGTATTTT.

This chain joins TRBV5-1 and TRBJ1-1, with 10 bases fitting TRBD1. The V gene's germline CDR1 is SGHRS and CDR2 YFSETQ. The CDR3 loop spans 17 amino acids. The V and J ends lost 3 bases and 1 base, in that order; junction bases with no gene match: 9. CDR3 in amino acids: CASSSTLGQGTNTEAFF. CDR3 coding DNA: TGCGCCAGCAGCTCCACCCTGGGACAGGGGACGAACACTGAAGCTTTCTTT.

The table lists this clone with a count of one. The chain is built from TRBV6-1 and TRBJ1-2; D is ambiguous. The V end was cut by 2 bases, the J end by 0 bases, with 4 bases between. Per the germline V gene, CDR1 is MNHNS and CDR2 is SASEGT. CDR3 length: 13 amino acids. CDR3 DNA sequence: TGTGCCAGCAGTGAACAGGCTAACTATGGCTACACCTTC. Its protein product is CASSEQANYGYTF.

The CDR3 reads CASKGRGLRGTEAFF. CDR3 DNA sequence: TGCGCCAGCAAGGGCAGGGGGTTAAGGGGCACTGAAGCTTTCTTT. This chain connects TRBV10-2 to TRBJ1-1; 7 nucleotides align to TRBD1. V shed 7 bases, J shed 4 bases, and the junction held 12 bases outside the gene matches. The CDR3 is 15 amino acids. Germline CDR1 WSHSY, CDR2 SAAADI.